Below, 7 T cell receptor beta chains from the same sample are listed, as sequenced in a study of blood T cells in healthy people across ages. For the second PCR, which ran for 7 to 11 cycles, a sample-barcoded 5' primer and a J-beta primer mix were used. TCRdb reanalysed the 5' RACE reads using MiXCR and keeps one entry per CDR3 protein. The profile shows some 930,000 distinct CDR3 sequences, 25% to 35% of them singletons. These same records also appear under a second study, on T cells of mothers and their children.

The material sequenced was blood. The receptors here all came from a woman aged 40 to 49 in good health.

This clonotype has ten or more counts. The chain has TRBV6-2 or TRBV6-3 and TRBJ1-2, with D possibly TRBD1 on 5 matching bases. V lost 6 bases, J lost 2 bases, and 16 bases lay in between. The CDR3 loop spans 15 amino acids. Germline CDR1 reads MNHEY; CDR2 reads SVGEGT. CDR3 amino acids: CASRPDLRGNYGYTF. As DNA, the CDR3 is TGTGCCAGCAGACCAGACCTACGGGGCAACTATGGCTACACCTTC.

The sample holds a few counts of this clonotype. The chain has TRBV7-8 and TRBJ2-1, with D perhaps being TRBD1 or TRBD2 (5 bases each). The V end lost 1 base, the J end lost 11 bases, and 15 bases lay between the germline ends. Germline V gene lookup returns CDR1 SGHVS and CDR2 FQNEAQ. The CDR3 loop spans 14 amino acids. The CDR3, as DNA: TGTGCCAGCAGCTTAGACGGGACCGCGAACCAGCAGTTCTTC. Translating it yields CASSLDGTANQQFF.

Of note for this clonotype: A much larger clone differs by one base, so this may be a read error. This chain uses TRBV20-1 with TRBJ2-1; no clear D gene. Judging by the DNA end, TRBJ2-7 fits better; the J call may be wrong. Germline values: CDR1 DFQATT, CDR2 SNEGSKA (reference sequence). CDR3 length: 11 amino acids. CDR3 bases: TGCAGTGCTAGAATAGACAATGAGCAGTACTTC. This encodes CSARIDNEQYF.

This clonotype has more than one count but fewer than ten. This chain uses TRBV7-2 with TRBJ1-2, with D perhaps TRBD1 (5 bases). Trimming pared 1 base from V and 2 bases from J, leaving 14 bases between. The germline V gene has CDR1 SGHTA and CDR2 FQGNSA. The CDR3 sequence is 16 residues long. The chain's CDR3 is CASSLGRQPPNYGYTF. The CDR3 nucleotides are TGTGCCAGCAGCTTAGGGAGACAGCCACCCAACTATGGCTACACCTTC.

The chain recombines TRBV20-1 with TRBJ1-1; no definite D call. With 5 bases removed from V and 1 base from J, the gap between germline ends came to 8 bases. The CDR3 loop spans 12 amino acids. Germline lookup yields CDR1 DFQATT and CDR2 SNEGSKA (reference sequence). The CDR3 DNA sequence: TGCAGTGCTTTGGGTCCGAACACTGAAGCTTTCTTT. It is translated as CSALGPNTEAFF.

The chain joins TRBV3-1 to TRBJ1-3, with 9 nucleotides matching TRBD1. CDR1 is LGHDT and CDR2 is YNNKEL in the germline V gene (reference sequence). The CDR3 has 15 amino acids. V trimming: 3 bases; J trimming: 4 bases; junction bases outside the gene matches: 4. CDR3 in amino acids: CASSQVGTGGNTIYF. The CDR3 DNA follows: TGTGCCAGCAGCCAGGTCGGGACAGGGGGAAACACCATATATTTT.

There are many counts of this clonotype. Germline is not matched at one junction end, which may reflect a read error. The V gene is TRBV5-1, the J gene TRBJ2-1; 7 bases agree with TRBD1. The germline gives CDR1 SGHRS, CDR2 YFSETQ. This CDR3 has 15 amino acids. The DNA for the CDR3 is TGCGCCAGCCGCTTAAGACAGGGACCCTACAATGAGCAGTTCTTC. It is translated as CASRLRQGPYNEQFF. The full variable domain, rest sourced from reference TRBV5-1 and TRBJ2-1, is KAGVTQTPRYLIKTRGQQVTLSCSPISGHRSVSWYQQTPGQGLQFLFEYFSETQRNKGNFPGRFSGRQFSNSRSEMNVSTLELGDSALYLCASRLRQGPYNEQFFGPGTRLTVL.